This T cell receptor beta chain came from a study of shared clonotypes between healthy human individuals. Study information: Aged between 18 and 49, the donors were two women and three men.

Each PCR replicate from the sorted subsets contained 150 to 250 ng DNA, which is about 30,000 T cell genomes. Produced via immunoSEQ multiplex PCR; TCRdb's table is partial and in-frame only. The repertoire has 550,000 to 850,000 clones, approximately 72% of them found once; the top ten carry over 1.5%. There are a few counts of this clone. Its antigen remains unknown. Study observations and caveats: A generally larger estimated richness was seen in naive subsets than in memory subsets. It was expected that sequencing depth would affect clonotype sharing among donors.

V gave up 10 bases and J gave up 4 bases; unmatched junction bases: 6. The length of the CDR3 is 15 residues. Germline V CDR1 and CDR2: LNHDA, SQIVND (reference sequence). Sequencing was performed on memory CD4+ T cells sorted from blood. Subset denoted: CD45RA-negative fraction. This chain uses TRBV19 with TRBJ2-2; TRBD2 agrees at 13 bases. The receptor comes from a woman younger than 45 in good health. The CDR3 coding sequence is TGTGCCACTTCGACTAGCGGGAGGATCACCGGGGAGCTGTTTTTT. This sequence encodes CATSTSGRITGELFF. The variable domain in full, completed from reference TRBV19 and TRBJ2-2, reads DGGITQSPKYLFRKEGQNVTLSCEQNLNHDAMYWYRQDPGQGLRLIYYSQIVNDFQKGDIAEGYSVSREKKESFPLTVTSAQKNPTAFYLCATSTSGRITGELFFGEGSRLTVL.